Described below is a single T cell receptor (beta chain) sequence and its context. This specimen belongs to a study of shared clonotypes between healthy human individuals. Libraries were prepared by immunoSEQ multiplex PCR; TCRdb keeps only in-frame clonotypes and omits some of them. The table shows approximately 2.5 million clones, with 85% to 95% occurring only once. Per the germline V gene, CDR1 is SGHRS and CDR2 is YFSETQ. V was trimmed by 0 bases and J by 3 bases, leaving 7 bases between them. The CDR3 is made up of 14 amino acids. V is TRBV5-1 and J is TRBJ2-1; no reliable D call. The sequence was collected from a young man in good health. Sequenced material: naive CD4+ T cells sorted from blood. Indicated subset: CD45RA+ positively selected. CDR3: CASSLGEFYNEQFF. The DNA of the CDR3 is TGCGCCAGCAGCTTGGGTGAGTTCTACAATGAGCAGTTCTTC.